The rows below give T cell receptor beta chains drawn from one sample of a study of post-analysis software for immune sequencing data. Using its own MiXCR run on the PCR reads, TCRdb lists one record per CDR3 protein. Of approximately 730,000 distinct CDR3 sequences in the sample, less than 35% were seen once. Sequencing was carried out using blood. The receptors here all came from a girl between 5 and 17 years old with multiple sclerosis. Each CDR3 is given with its conserved first and last residue. D genes are given only for firm matches. Expanded clones are given a class, and other clones once, few, many or no size at all.

V,length,size,D,J,CDR3,DNA
TRBV4-3,15,NA,NA,TRBJ1-4,CASSDAGTGNEKLFF,TGCGCCAGCAGCGACGCCGGGACGGGGAATGAAAAACTGTTTTTT
TRBV10-1,16,NA,TRBD2,TRBJ2-3,CASSDKGLATTDTQYF,TGCGCCAGCAGTGACAAGGGACTAGCGACCACAGATACGCAGTATTTT
TRBV12-3/TRBV12-4,15,few,TRBD2,TRBJ2-2,CASSPTLAGTGELFF,TGTGCCAGCAGCCCCACCCTAGCGGGGACCGGGGAGCTGTTTTTT
TRBV15,18,few,TRBD1,TRBJ1-2,CATSRDPGQGASYYGYTF,TGTGCCACCAGCAGAGACCCGGGACAGGGGGCATCCTACTATGGCTACACCTTC
TRBV20-1,17,NA,TRBD2,TRBJ2-2,CSARDRAAGVLTGELFF,TGCAGTGCTAGAGATCGAGCAGCGGGAGTGCTCACCGGGGAGCTGTTTTTT
TRBV20-1,12,NA,NA,TRBJ1-2,CSARSGYGGYTF,TGCAGTGCTAGATCGGGGTATGGTGGCTACACCTTC
TRBV20-1,15,NA,TRBD2,TRBJ2-7,CSARDPASGRYEQYF,TGCAGTGCTAGAGATCCGGCTAGCGGGCGCTACGAGCAGTACTTC
TRBV2,17,few,TRBD1,TRBJ2-4,CASSRHGTGLAKNIQYF,TGTGCCAGCAGCAGACATGGGACAGGGCTAGCCAAAAACATTCAGTACTTC
TRBV7-9,15,NA,TRBD1,TRBJ2-7,CASSFAGTGLPEQYF,TGTGCCAGCAGCTTCGCCGGGACAGGACTCCCCGAGCAGTACTTC
TRBV5-6,18,few,NA,TRBJ1-5,CASSLAGTATHGYQPQHF,TGTGCCAGCAGCTTGGCCGGGACCGCGACCCACGGGTATCAGCCCCAGCATTTT
TRBV20-1,12,NA,NA,TRBJ2-5,CSALTDQETQYF,TGCAGTGCTTTGACAGACCAAGAGACCCAGTACTTC
TRBV5-1,15,NA,TRBD1,TRBJ2-7,CASSAGQGPSYEQYF,TGCGCCAGCAGCGCGGGACAGGGTCCCTCCTACGAGCAGTACTTC
TRBV20-1,13,NA,TRBD2,TRBJ2-7,CSARTSGPAEQYF,TGCAGTGCCCGGACTAGCGGGCCCGCCGAGCAGTACTTC
TRBV6-5,14,NA,TRBD1,TRBJ1-5,CASSPDRDYQPQHF,TGTGCCAGCAGTCCGGACAGGGACTATCAGCCCCAGCATTTT
TRBV29-1,13,many,NA,TRBJ2-7,CSVGDVAGYEQYF,TGCAGCGTTGGAGATGTAGCTGGTTACGAGCAGTACTTC
TRBV7-9,13,few,NA,TRBJ2-7,CASSHSGAGEQYF,TGTGCCAGCAGCCACTCAGGCGCGGGCGAGCAGTACTTC
TRBV28,15,few,TRBD1,TRBJ2-7,CASSSRQGVSYEQYF,TGTGCCAGCAGTTCCCGACAGGGGGTGTCCTACGAGCAGTACTTC
TRBV4-1,15,NA,NA,TRBJ2-3,CASSPDRGGADTQYF,TGCGCCAGCAGCCCCGATAGGGGGGGGGCAGATACGCAGTATTTT
TRBV28,14,NA,NA,TRBJ2-7,CASSHRTGGFEQYF,TGTGCCAGCAGCCACAGGACTGGGGGGTTCGAGCAGTACTTC
TRBV7-9,20,NA,TRBD1,TRBJ1-4,CASRRLRGQGTGRGDEKRFF,TGTGCCAGCCGTCGTTTACGCGGACAGGGGACCGGACGGGGAGATGAAAAACGGTTTTTT
TRBV11-2,15,NA,TRBD1,TRBJ1-2,CASRGQGAVNGGYTF,TGTGCCAGCAGAGGACAGGGGGCCGTTAACGGTGGCTACACCTTC
TRBV29-1,14,many,TRBD1,TRBJ2-5,CSVAPQGILETQYF,TGCAGCGTTGCCCCACAGGGGATATTAGAGACCCAGTACTTC
TRBV2,14,NA,NA,TRBJ2-3,CASTQASGVATQYF,TGTGCCAGCACTCAGGCCTCGGGTGTAGCTACGCAGTATTTT
TRBV29-1,14,NA,TRBD1,TRBJ1-4,CSVGDRVDREKLFF,TGCAGCGTTGGGGACAGGGTGGATCGTGAAAAACTGTTTTTT
TRBV4-3,15,many,NA,TRBJ2-5,CASSQDTQRQETQYF,TGCGCCAGCAGCCAAGATACACAGCGCCAAGAGACCCAGTACTTC
TRBV20-1,14,NA,NA,TRBJ1-2,CSAENLGTYYGYTF,TGCAGTGCTGAAAACCTTGGGACATACTATGGCTACACCTTC
TRBV29-1,12,NA,NA,TRBJ1-1,CSVLSVNTEAFF,TGCAGCGTTCTATCGGTGAACACTGAAGCTTTCTTT
TRBV2,15,few,TRBD2,TRBJ2-1,CASSVSAGGSNEQFF,TGTGCCAGCAGTGTGTCGGCGGGGGGGAGCAATGAGCAGTTCTTC
TRBV20-1,15,NA,TRBD1,TRBJ1-4,CSARDQAGGNEKLFF,TGCAGTGCTAGAGATCAGGCAGGGGGTAATGAAAAACTGTTTTTT
TRBV7-2,13,NA,NA,TRBJ2-7,CASSLASAMEQYF,TGTGCCAGCAGTTTGGCTAGCGCGATGGAGCAGTACTTC
TRBV5-1,15,few,NA,TRBJ2-7,CASSLGVGNVWEQYF,TGCGCCAGCAGCTTGGGGGTTGGGAACGTCTGGGAGCAGTACTTC
TRBV10-3,13,few,NA,TRBJ2-5,CAISDLVRETQYF,TGTGCCATCAGTGACCTAGTCCGAGAGACCCAGTACTTC